This paragraph covers one T cell receptor beta chain sequence. Its antigen is still unknown. The sample holds no much larger clone one base away, and base qualities are not on file. The sample belongs to a study of cytomegalovirus exposure and HLA in healthy donors listed by TCRdb under 2017. Study-wide context: An earlier analysis of 587 of the donors reported 276 Gb of sequence data and around 120 million unique TCR beta sequences obtained from 180 million or so T cells. Among the roughly 400 genotyped donors, approximately 76% belonged to the genetic ancestry cluster associated with self-reported Caucasian donors. Using immunosequencing, the study profiled T cell repertoires from roughly 650 subjects and related those repertoires to cytomegalovirus serostatus. A later genetic analysis used genome-wide SNP genotypes for about 60% of the roughly 700 donors, treating that subset as a discovery cohort. The study combined high-throughput TCR immunosequencing, statistical association of individual TCRs with disease status, and machine learning to predict cytomegalovirus infection status. A separate validation cohort of some 130 different subjects was used in addition to the roughly 720-subject first cohort. Among almost 400 genotyped donors of the cohort, an average of around 240,000 unique TCR beta nucleotide sequences were sequenced per donor, 15% to 20% of them non-productive. To decide whether each TCR beta V gene segment behaved as functional or pseudogenic, an earlier analysis of 587 of the donors relied on high-throughput TCR beta sequencing. Donor age, sex, ethnicity and CMV serostatus were compiled alongside the repertoire data. The number of typed donors differed by locus: about 629-630 for A, B, C, DRB1 and DQB1; some 500 for DQA1; approximately 600 for DPA1; and around 450 for DPB1. To study patterns of TCR occurrence, a later analysis re-analyzed previously published TCR beta repertoires from more than 550 donors and added high-resolution HLA genotyping. In the later analysis, no new phenotypic data were used to find candidate immune exposures; instead, reliance was placed on TCR beta sequences and their occurrence across donors. Because of strong linkage in the cohort, a few DR-DQ haplotypes were treated as single units for association and clustering. HLA typing covered class I and class II loci at four-digit resolution. Every repertoire in the discovery cohort had been generated on one and the same sequencing platform. An early release covering about 600 HLA-typed donors comprised approximately 290 gigabases of sequencing data and tens of millions of unique TCR sequences. The study aimed to test whether signatures of past pathogen exposure could be identified by cataloging public T cell receptors.

The cohort comprised around 700 healthy bone marrow donors. At the time of sampling, every cohort member was nominally healthy, though immune exposures that went unrecorded were likely present. The donor tested CMV seropositive, placing the donor among the 310 or so seropositive members of the cohort. A peripheral blood sample was provided by each donor, and peripheral blood mononuclear cells were used for TCR beta sequencing. Genomic DNA extraction from the blood cell samples was performed with the Qiagen DNeasy Blood Extraction Kit. Overall results and qualifications from the work: The authors suggested that the approach could potentially be generalized to other disease states and immunological phenotypes. Several of the top co-occurrence clusters appeared to be linked to parvovirus B19, influenza, CMV and Epstein-Barr virus, according to a later analysis. Correlated functional status among segregating V segments might reflect linkage disequilibrium, but an unknown experimental factor could not be ruled out. A cluster of highly shared sequence variants was judged likely to represent a technical artifact of the sequencing pipeline. For the cohort, immune exposure information was limited to CMV serostatus. Roughly uniform sequencing depth across donors was assumed in presence/absence analyses, although this assumption may not hold. According to a later genetic analysis, donors in an Asian-associated ancestry cluster had fewer N-insertions in productive TCRs than the approximately 670-donor mean. Most CMV-associated TCR beta chains appeared to be HLA-restricted in a later analysis, and the HLA associations seemed to be driven largely by CMV exposure. According to a later analysis, TCR association rates differed among HLA loci, with DRB1 alleles showing the most associated TCRs and HLA-C alleles showing the fewest. In both the original and validation cohorts, the classifier was reported to diagnose cytomegalovirus status with high specificity and sensitivity. In a later analysis, HLA-associated TCR beta chains were found to be more clonally expanded and to have lower generation probabilities than equally common non-associated chains. In vitro tests confirmed that a few of the cytomegalovirus-associated TCR beta chains recognize cytomegalovirus antigens. Most TCR sequences were observed very rarely across donors, whereas some public TCRs were present in many individuals. Broadly in line with IMGT annotations, most TCR beta V segments showed up in productive rearrangements about 87% or about 30% of the time in an earlier analysis of a few hundred of the donors. HLA typing was unavailable for some donors at each locus, so association tests used only the typed subset. A later genetic analysis associated a missense DCLRE1C variant with V-gene and J-gene trimming of TCR beta chains, and an independent cohort replicated the association. The study listed 150 to 200 TCR beta chains as associated with cytomegalovirus. The cohort was sequenced for TCR beta chains only, and without alpha or paired-chain data the features that could be detected were limited. Fewer than 20 rarely observed V segments, including chromosome 9 orphons, were excluded from the earlier analysis of approximately 500 of the donors because counts were too low. A further reported finding was that TCR beta sequences accurately predicted the HLA-A and HLA-B alleles for most subjects in the first cohort. Specific HLA alleles were associated with more than 15,000 TCR beta sequences at a false discovery rate of 0.05 in a later analysis. When HLA alleles, especially DR and DQ, strongly co-occurred, TCR associations were difficult to assign to individual alleles.

Receptor libraries were prepared by the immunoSEQ multiplex PCR assay. For the multiplex PCR, a mixture combining 60 forward primers for TCR Vbeta segments and 13 reverse primers for TCR Jbeta segments was used. The CDR3 region of rearranged TCR beta genes was amplified from genomic DNA by a multiplex PCR assay. On the Illumina HiSeq System, the amplified TCR beta libraries were sequenced as 87-base-pair reads. On the authors' methods: A later analysis tallied some 79 million unique TCR beta chains across the 640 or so repertoires, and approximately 9.9 million of those chains were shared by two or more donors. Raw reads were error-corrected and collapsed into unique sequences by a nearest-neighbor algorithm in which closely related sequences were merged to remove PCR and sequencing errors. Alignment of CDR3 sequences to IMGT reference sequences was used to assign V, D and J gene segments. Each retained sequence needed at least a six-nucleotide match to both a V gene segment and a J gene segment. A rearrangement was called productive if the CDR3 had no stop codons and remained in frame with V and J, and every other rearrangement was called non-productive. Following IMGT convention, CDR3 was defined as the stretch from the second conserved V-encoded cysteine up to the conserved J-encoded phenylalanine. In an earlier analysis of approximately 590 of the donors, sequences lacking an unambiguous match to a single V gene segment were excluded. In an earlier analysis of around 590 of the donors, a V segment was called functional when productive rearrangements were above 56.7%, and segregating when the standard deviation between donors exceeded 5%. A statistical classification framework was built to diagnose cytomegalovirus status from the catalog of TCR beta chain sequences. A later analysis assigned V and J genes by comparing TCR nucleotide sequences with IMGT/GENE-DB human TR gene sequences. The TCRdist pipeline was used in a later analysis to assign CDR3 sequences and most-parsimonious VDJ recombination scenarios. In a later analysis, each TCR beta chain was defined by its CDR3 amino acid sequence together with its V-gene family, and reads lacking a unique V-gene family were excluded. In a later analysis, 450 to 600 highly shared, low-generation-probability nucleotide sequences were removed to address suspected cross-contamination and a sequencing artifact. In a later analysis, a clonal expansion index was calculated for each public chain from normalized within-repertoire ranks of inferred template counts. Generation probabilities in a later analysis came from a VDJ recombination model fitted to out-of-frame rearrangements, and those results were checked against IGoR. Hypergeometric tests were used in a later analysis to score TCR-TCR, TCR-HLA and TCR-CMV co-occurrence, with a repertoire-size bias correction applied to the TCR pairs. A later analysis estimated false discovery rates by permuting HLA or CMV assignments 20 times. In a later analysis, co-occurring TCRs were grouped with DBSCAN, and TCRdist sequence similarity was added when clustering was performed within HLA-allele-positive subsets. Co-occurrence clustering excluded repertoires with fewer than 30,000 or more than 120,000 public chains, plus five with anomalous nucleotide sharing. TCRdb took over this immuneACCESS table, retaining in-frame rearrangements with V and J assigned. Such tables are incomplete; in checked studies, under half of the missing clones stem from an unresolved V gene, and the remainder is unexplained. V, J and clone size are taken as reported in that table, and D and trimming were inferred from the DNA itself. In all, the sample holds some 150,000 clones, and 79% of those were seen once. Around 6.5% of the sample lies in the top ten.

The TCR comes from a man aged 50-60 years in good health and CMV-seropositive. The source material was PBMCs.

The DNA reads TGTGCCAGCAGTGATCTAGACCGGGAGACCCAGTACTTC. It translates to CASSDLDRETQYF. This chain joins TRBV2 to TRBJ2-5; the D gene lacks a confident call. The CDR3 covers 13 residues, taking in both the cysteine and the phenylalanine. Only the CDR3 DNA is retained, 39 bases long and in frame from the first base. The junction carries 10 bases between V and J, which are trimmed by 3 bases and 5 bases respectively. CDR1 and CDR2 are read off the germline V gene as SNHLY and FYNNEI.